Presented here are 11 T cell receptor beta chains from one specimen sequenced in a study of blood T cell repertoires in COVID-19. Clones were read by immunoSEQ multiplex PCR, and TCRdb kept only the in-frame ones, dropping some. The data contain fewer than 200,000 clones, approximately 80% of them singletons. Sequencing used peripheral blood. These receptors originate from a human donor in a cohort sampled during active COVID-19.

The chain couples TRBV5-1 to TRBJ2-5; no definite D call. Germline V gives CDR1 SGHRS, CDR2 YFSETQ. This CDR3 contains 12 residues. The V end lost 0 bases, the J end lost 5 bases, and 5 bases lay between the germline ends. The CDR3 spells CASSLDMETQYF. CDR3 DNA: TGCGCCAGCAGCTTGGACATGGAGACCCAGTACTTC.

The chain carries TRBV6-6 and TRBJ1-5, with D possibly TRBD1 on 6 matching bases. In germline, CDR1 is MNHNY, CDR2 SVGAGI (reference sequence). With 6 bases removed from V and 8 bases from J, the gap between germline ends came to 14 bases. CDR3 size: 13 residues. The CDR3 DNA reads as TGTGCCAGCAGACAGGGCACCGGGAAGCCCCAGCATTTT. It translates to CASRQGTGKPQHF.

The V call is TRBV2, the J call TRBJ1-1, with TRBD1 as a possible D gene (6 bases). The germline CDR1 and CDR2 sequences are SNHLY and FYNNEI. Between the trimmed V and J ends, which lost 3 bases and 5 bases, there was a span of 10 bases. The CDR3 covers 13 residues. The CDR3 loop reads CASSDRGWTEAFF. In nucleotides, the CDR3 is TGTGCCAGCAGTGACAGGGGTTGGACTGAAGCTTTCTTT.

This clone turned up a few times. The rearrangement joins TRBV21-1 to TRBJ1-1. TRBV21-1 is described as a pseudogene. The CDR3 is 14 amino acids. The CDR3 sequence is CASSKLPGNTEAFF. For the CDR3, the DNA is TGTGCCAGCAGCAAACTTCCGGGGAACACTGAAGCTTTCTTT.

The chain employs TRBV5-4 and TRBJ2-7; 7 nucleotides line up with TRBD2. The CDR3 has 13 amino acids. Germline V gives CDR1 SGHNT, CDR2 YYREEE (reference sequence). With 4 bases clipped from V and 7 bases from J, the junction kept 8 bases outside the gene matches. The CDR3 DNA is TGTGCCAGCAGCCGTGGGGGGGTAGAGGAGCAGTACTTC. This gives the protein CASSRGGVEEQYF.

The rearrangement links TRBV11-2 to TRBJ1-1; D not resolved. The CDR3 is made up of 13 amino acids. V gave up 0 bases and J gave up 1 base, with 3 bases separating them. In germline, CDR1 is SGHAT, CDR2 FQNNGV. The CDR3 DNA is TGTGCCAGCAGCTTAGACAGGAACACTGAAGCTTTCTTT. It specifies CASSLDRNTEAFF.

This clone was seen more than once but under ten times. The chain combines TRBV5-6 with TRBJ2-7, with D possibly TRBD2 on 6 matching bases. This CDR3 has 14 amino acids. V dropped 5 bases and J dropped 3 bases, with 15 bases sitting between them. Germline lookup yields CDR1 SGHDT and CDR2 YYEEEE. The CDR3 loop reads CASRPRGTDYEQYF. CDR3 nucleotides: TGTGCCAGCAGACCGCGGGGCACCGACTACGAGCAGTACTTC. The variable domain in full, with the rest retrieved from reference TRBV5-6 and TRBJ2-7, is DAGVTQSPTHLIKTRGQQVTLRCSPKSGHDTVSWYQQALGQGPQFIFQYYEEEERQRGNFPDRFSGHQFPNYSSELNVNALLLGDSALYLCASRPRGTDYEQYFGPGTRLTVT.

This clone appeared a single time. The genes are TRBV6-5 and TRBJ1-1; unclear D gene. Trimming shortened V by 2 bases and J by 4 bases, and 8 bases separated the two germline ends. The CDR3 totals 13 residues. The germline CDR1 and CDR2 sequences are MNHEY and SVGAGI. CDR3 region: CASSYNAGTEAFF. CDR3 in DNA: TGTGCCAGCAGTTACAATGCGGGCACTGAAGCTTTCTTT.

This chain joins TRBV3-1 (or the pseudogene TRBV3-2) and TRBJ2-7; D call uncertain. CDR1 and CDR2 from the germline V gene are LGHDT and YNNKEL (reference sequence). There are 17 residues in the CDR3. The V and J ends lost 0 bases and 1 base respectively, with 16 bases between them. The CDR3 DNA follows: TGTGCCAGCAGCCAAGAAATCCTGTTGGCGGATTCCTACGAGCAGTACTTC. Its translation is CASSQEILLADSYEQYF.

CDR3 residues: CASRATDTQYF. The CDR3 nucleotides read TGTGCCAGTAGAGCCACAGATACGCAGTATTTT. The chain has TRBV19 and TRBJ2-3; D is uncertain. Germline V CDR1 and CDR2: LNHDA, SQIVND (reference sequence). Deletions cut 6 bases from V and 2 bases from J, with 3 bases between. CDR3 length: 11 amino acids.

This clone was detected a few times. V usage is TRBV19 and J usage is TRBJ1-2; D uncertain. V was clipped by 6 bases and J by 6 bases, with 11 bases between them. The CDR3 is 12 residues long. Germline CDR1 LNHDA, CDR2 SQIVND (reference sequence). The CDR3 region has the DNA TGTGCCAGTAGGCCCCGCTCGGATGGCTACACCTTC. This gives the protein CASRPRSDGYTF. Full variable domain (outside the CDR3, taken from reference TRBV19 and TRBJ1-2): DGGITQSPKYLFRKEGQNVTLSCEQNLNHDAMYWYRQDPGQGLRLIYYSQIVNDFQKGDIAEGYSVSREKKESFPLTVTSAQKNPTAFYLCASRPRSDGYTFGSGTRLTVV.